Below are 23 T cell receptor beta chains sequenced from a single sample in a study of PD-1 blockade in classical Hodgkin lymphoma. Every single patient, without exception, relapsed after autologous stem cell transplantation, and brentuximab vedotin exposure varied. Sequencing used immunoSEQ multiplex PCR; TCRdb keeps in-frame clones, though not all of them. Altogether 13,000 or so clones are present, 80% being singletons, with the ten largest covering approximately 26%. Here the sequenced sample was peripheral blood mononuclear cells (PBMCs), taken at baseline. These receptors were obtained from a human donor with classical Hodgkin lymphoma.

This rearrangement joins TRBV30 to TRBJ1-2; possibly TRBD1 for D (5 bases). V lost 7 bases, J lost 7 bases, and 16 bases lay in between. This CDR3 spans 12 amino acids. Germline V gives CDR1 GTSNPN, CDR2 SVGIG (reference sequence). The CDR3 is CASQGQSGGYTF. For the CDR3, the DNA is TGTGCCTCCCAGGGCCAATCGGGTGGCTACACCTTC.

The chain has TRBV5-4 and TRBJ2-7; TRBD2 agrees at 8 bases. J was trimmed by 1 base and V by 1 base; bases with no gene match: 4. Germline V gives CDR1 SGHNT, CDR2 YYREEE (reference sequence). This CDR3 is 15 amino acids long. CDR3 protein: CASSLSAGESYEQYF. CDR3 coding DNA: TGTGCCAGCAGCTTGTCAGCGGGAGAATCCTACGAGCAGTACTTC.

The rearrangement uses TRBV4-2 and TRBJ2-1; unclear D gene. The CDR3 runs 13 residues. Germline V CDR1 and CDR2: LGHNA, YNFKEQ. Trimming took off 1 base at V and 11 bases at J, with 12 bases between the two ends. The CDR3: CASSQARGWKQFF. CDR3 coding DNA: TGTGCCAGCAGCCAAGCTAGAGGTTGGAAGCAGTTCTTC.

This chain uses TRBV2 with TRBJ2-3, with D possibly being TRBD1 (5 bases). The CDR3 covers 15 residues. In germline, CDR1 is SNHLY, CDR2 FYNNEI. Trimming took 3 bases from V and 2 from J, leaving 12 bases between them. CDR3 residues: CASSEASGFTDTQYF. The CDR3 DNA reads TGTGCCAGCAGTGAGGCTTCAGGGTTCACAGATACGCAGTATTTT.

The chain uses TRBV2 and TRBJ1-4; D is uncertain. This CDR3 spans 15 amino acids. V was shortened by 4 bases and J by 4 bases, with 13 bases between the two germline ends. The germline CDR1 and CDR2 sequences are SNHLY and FYNNEI. CDR3 residues: CASSGSLVFNEKLFF. CDR3 in DNA: TGTGCCAGCAGTGGTAGTTTGGTTTTTAATGAAAAACTGTTTTTT.

This clone was observed a handful of times. The gene calls are TRBV30 and TRBJ1-2; possibly TRBD1 for D (5 bases). CDR3 length: 14 amino acids. From germline, CDR1 is GTSNPN and CDR2 SVGIG (reference sequence). V shed 3 bases and J shed 2 bases, with 13 bases lying between them. The chain's CDR3 is CAWSTPNRNYGYTF. DNA for the CDR3: TGTGCCTGGAGCACCCCCAACAGGAACTATGGCTACACCTTC.

The chain joins TRBV5-4 to TRBJ1-2, with 8 bases lining up with TRBD1. Germline V CDR1 and CDR2: SGHNT, YYREEE (reference sequence). The junction had 9 bases not matched to a gene; V was cut back by 4 bases and J by 7 bases. This CDR3 spans 14 amino acids. The DNA of the CDR3 is TGTGCCAGCAGCCTTAACCAGGGGGCAGGTGGCTACACCTTC. This translates into CASSLNQGAGGYTF.

The J gene is TRBJ1-2, the V gene TRBV6-5; D remains unclear. This CDR3 is 15 amino acids long. Germline loops: CDR1 MNHEY, CDR2 SVGAGI. The ends were cut back, 2 bases at V and 4 bases at J, with 14 bases in the middle. The CDR3 sequence: CASSYPPWGVYGYTF. Here the CDR3 DNA reads TGTGCCAGCAGTTACCCCCCGTGGGGTGTCTATGGCTACACCTTC.

V usage is TRBV7-2 and J usage is TRBJ1-1, with D uncertain. Trimming removed 5 bases at V and 0 bases at J, with 7 bases between. This CDR3 is 13 amino acids long. The V gene's germline CDR1 is SGHTA and CDR2 FQGNSA. The CDR3 DNA reads as TGTGCCAGCAGCGTTCGCCTGAACACTGAAGCTTTCTTT. It encodes CASSVRLNTEAFF.

DNA for the CDR3: TGTGCCAGCAGCCCCTTGGGACAGAGCTACGAGCAGTACTTC. It is translated as CASSPLGQSYEQYF. The rearrangement links TRBV7-9 to TRBJ2-7; 7 positions match TRBD1. With V trimmed by 5 bases and J by 3 bases, 7 bases remained unmatched. Germline V gives CDR1 SEHNR, CDR2 FQNEAQ (reference sequence). CDR3 length equals 14 residues.

The chain uses TRBV6-5 and TRBJ2-5, with D maybe TRBD1 (6 bases). Germline-derived CDR1 and CDR2 are MNHEY and SVGAGI. The length of the CDR3 is 16 residues. The germline V and J ends were trimmed by 2 bases and 4 bases, with 17 bases remaining between them. The CDR3 protein is CASSYEGVRRGETQYF. The CDR3 DNA reads TGTGCCAGCAGTTACGAGGGGGTCCGAAGAGGAGAGACCCAGTACTTC.

The gene calls are TRBV5-1 and TRBJ1-6; 8 nucleotides line up with TRBD1. With V trimmed by 3 bases and J by 10 bases, 9 bases remained unmatched. CDR1 SGHRS and CDR2 YFSETQ come from the germline V gene. This CDR3 contains 15 residues. CDR3 DNA sequence: TGCGCCAGCAGCTCGAGACAGGGGACCCGATCACCCCTCCACTTT. It translates to CASSSRQGTRSPLHF.

Written as DNA, the CDR3 is TGTGCCACCAGCAGAGAGCTCTTGGCAAACGTCCTGACTTTC. This gives the protein CATSRELLANVLTF. This sequence joins TRBV15 and TRBJ2-6; no reliable D call. CDR3 length: 14 amino acids. Germline values: CDR1 LNHNV, CDR2 YYDKDF (reference sequence). Trimming stripped 0 bases from V and 10 bases from J, with 10 bases between. Full variable domain (outside the CDR3, taken from reference TRBV15 and TRBJ2-6): DAMVIQNPRYQVTQFGKPVTLSCSQTLNHNVMYWYQQKSSQAPKLLFHYYDKDFNNEADTPDNFQSRRPNTSFCFLDIRSPGLGDTAMYLCATSRELLANVLTFGAGSRLTVL.

This clone showed up just a few times. This sequence joins TRBV7-2 and TRBJ2-1; TRBD2 matches at 9 bases. The CDR3 contains 16 residues. Germline V gene sequence: CDR1 SGHTA, CDR2 FQGNSA. J lost 7 bases, V lost 1 base, and 8 bases had no gene match. Here the CDR3 reads CASSLEGISGRNEQFF. The CDR3, as DNA: TGTGCCAGCAGCTTAGAAGGGATTAGCGGGAGAAATGAGCAGTTCTTC.

This clone has only one observation. The chain carries TRBV9 and TRBJ1-1, with 7 positions matching TRBD1. Trimming removed 3 bases from V and 6 bases from J; junction bases left unmatched: 8. The CDR3 runs 14 residues. Germline loops: CDR1 SGDLS, CDR2 YYNGEE. The DNA of the CDR3 is TGTGCCAGCAGCGCCAGACAGGGTGGGTCTGAAGCTTTCTTT. This encodes CASSARQGGSEAFF.

CDR3 sequence: CASSPKTGEDEQYF. DNA for the CDR3: TGTGCCAGCAGCCCAAAGACAGGGGAGGACGAGCAGTACTTC. V gene TRBV5-5 combines with J gene TRBJ2-7; TRBD1 aligns across 8 bases. Germline V gene lookup returns CDR1 SGHKS and CDR2 YYEKEE (reference sequence). The CDR3 covers 14 residues. V shed 4 bases and J 5 bases; nucleotides not matched to a gene: 8.

This chain joins TRBV10-2 and TRBJ2-3; TRBD1 agrees at 9 bases. The CDR3 extends over 16 amino acids. The germline gives CDR1 WSHSY, CDR2 SAAADI. Germline trimming cut 2 bases from V and 2 bases from J; bases unmatched to any gene: 5. CDR3 sequence: CASSENDRGSTDTQYF. The CDR3 DNA reads TGCGCCAGCAGTGAGAATGACAGGGGGTCCACAGATACGCAGTATTTT.

There are a few counts of this clone. The V gene is TRBV6-4, the J gene TRBJ2-6; D is unresolved. The germline CDR1 and CDR2 sequences are MRHNA and SNTAGT. The V and J ends lost 2 bases and 0 bases respectively, with 5 bases between them. The CDR3 covers 15 residues. CDR3 in amino acids: CASSDSTSGANVLTF. CDR3 DNA sequence: TGTGCCAGCAGTGACAGTACCTCTGGGGCCAACGTCCTGACTTTC.

This clone was seen a single time. The chain is built from TRBV7-9 and TRBJ1-4, with D perhaps TRBD1 (6 bases). Germline loops: CDR1 SEHNR, CDR2 FQNEAQ (reference sequence). V was trimmed by 0 bases and J by 8 bases, leaving 10 bases between them. There are 14 residues in the CDR3. This CDR3 is CASSLAGGQEKLFF. In DNA, the CDR3 is TGTGCCAGCAGCTTAGCGGGGGGGCAGGAAAAACTGTTTTTT. The full variable domain, completed using reference TRBV7-9 and TRBJ1-4, is DTGVSQNPRHKITKRGQNVTFRCDPISEHNRLYWYRQTLGQGPEFLTYFQNEAQLEKSRLLSDRFSAERPKGSFSTLEIQRTEQGDSAMYLCASSLAGGQEKLFFGSGTQLSVL.

J is TRBJ1-5 and V is TRBV28, with no clear D. V lost 6 bases and J lost 5, with 14 bases in between. Germline loops: CDR1 MDHEN, CDR2 SYDVKM. This CDR3 is built from 14 residues. In DNA form, the CDR3 reads TGTGCCAGCAGGCGCGACACGGACGATCAGCCCCAGCATTTT. It encodes CASRRDTDDQPQHF. Looking up the rest from reference TRBV28 and TRBJ1-5 gives the full variable domain: DVKVTQSSRYLVKRTGEKVFLECVQDMDHENMFWYRQDPGLGLRLIYFSYDVKMKEKGDIPEGYSVSREKKERFSLILESASTNQTSMYLCASRRDTDDQPQHFGDGTRLSIL.

The chain couples TRBV27 to TRBJ2-3, with 7 positions matching TRBD1. The CDR3 runs to 16 residues. The germline gives CDR1 MNHEY, CDR2 SMNVEV (reference sequence). V trimming: 0 bases; J trimming: 3 bases; junction bases outside the gene matches: 6. CDR3 DNA: TGTGCCAGCAGTTTATCGTTGGGCAGGGGGACAGATACGCAGTATTTT. Translation: CASSLSLGRGTDTQYF.

This clone has only a few counts. The chain joins TRBV18 to TRBJ2-3; 9 bases match TRBD1. Per germline, CDR1 KGHSH and CDR2 LQKENI. V shed 3 bases and J 2 bases; nucleotides not matched to a gene: 6. The CDR3 extends over 16 amino acids. As DNA, the CDR3 is TGTGCCAGCTCACCCCGGGGACAGGGCTACACAGATACGCAGTATTTT. This sequence encodes CASSPRGQGYTDTQYF.

This clone was detected a few times. This chain connects TRBV2 to TRBJ2-1, with 9 bases that match TRBD2. Unmatched junction bases numbered 7, after V lost 1 base and J lost 9 bases. CDR1 SNHLY and CDR2 FYNNEI come from the germline V gene. The CDR3 length is 15 residues. CDR3 sequence (DNA): TGTGCCAGCAGTGAAGAGGCGGGGGGGCGATCTGAGCAGTTCTTC. Translated, it gives CASSEEAGGRSEQFF.